These 24 T cell receptor beta chains share one sample of origin, sequenced in a study of molecular identifiers for immune sequencing clone quantification. Via MiXCR, TCRdb re-called the PCR reads, giving one row per CDR3 protein. The sample contains hundreds of thousands of distinct CDR3 sequences, just under 20% of which appear only once. Input material: naive CD8+ T cells from blood, with Jurkat cell RNA spiked in. Subset reported: FACS-sorted CD8+CD4-CCR7+CD45RA+ naive T cells. All receptors derive from a human donor in good health. Some libraries in this study had Jurkat cell RNA spiked in.

This clonotype was seen ten or more times. V and J are TRBV7-8 and TRBJ1-2, with D perhaps matching TRBD1 (5 bases). Germline loops: CDR1 SGHVS, CDR2 FQNEAQ. The CDR3 sequence is 14 residues long. Trimming shortened V by 2 bases and J by 2 bases, and 9 bases separated the two germline ends. This CDR3 is CASSLSTANYGYTF. CDR3 coding DNA: TGTGCCAGCAGCTTATCGACAGCCAACTATGGCTACACCTTC. The full variable domain, in which reference TRBV7-8 and TRBJ1-2 provide the parts outside the CDR3, is GAGVSQSPRYKVAKRGQDVALRCDPISGHVSLFWYQQALGQGPEFLTYFQNEAQLDKSGLPSDRFFAERPEGSVSTLKIQRTQQEDSAVYLCASSLSTANYGYTFGSGTRLTVV.

This clonotype was observed many times. The chain has TRBV27 and TRBJ2-1, with 9 bases matching TRBD2. J gave up 8 bases and V 6 bases, and 8 bases lay outside the gene matches. This CDR3 has 14 residues. Germline V lookup: CDR1 MNHEY, CDR2 SMNVEV (reference sequence). DNA for the CDR3: TGTGCCAGCAGCCCGGGACTAGCTTTGCATGAGCAGTTCTTC. This gives the protein CASSPGLALHEQFF.

This clonotype was seen repeatedly, ten times or more. V and J are TRBV30 and TRBJ2-1, with D maybe TRBD1 (7 bases). The CDR3 has 16 residues. Germline CDR1 is GTSNPN and CDR2 is SVGIG (reference sequence). Trimming took off 1 base at V and 3 bases at J, with 16 bases between the two ends. The CDR3, as DNA: TGTGCCTGGAGTGAGGGAACAGGGGAGGACTACAATGAGCAGTTCTTC. This sequence encodes CAWSEGTGEDYNEQFF.

This clonotype was seen many times. J is TRBJ1-1 and V is TRBV27; D is unclear. Germline assignment: CDR1 MNHEY and CDR2 SMNVEV (reference sequence). The V end lost 2 bases, the J end lost 6 bases, and 10 bases lay between the germline ends. This CDR3 has 13 amino acids. The CDR3 protein is CASSLQETSEAFF. CDR3 DNA sequence: TGTGCCAGCAGTTTACAGGAAACTTCTGAAGCTTTCTTT.

This clonotype has ten or more counts. The rearrangement joins TRBV27 to TRBJ2-7, with 8 positions matching TRBD1. Unmatched junction bases numbered 6, after V lost 4 bases and J lost 4 bases. Germline CDR1 reads MNHEY; CDR2 reads SMNVEV (reference sequence). The CDR3 contains 14 residues. The CDR3 loop reads CASSYQGAEYEQYF. Written as DNA, the CDR3 is TGTGCCAGCAGTTACCAGGGGGCAGAGTACGAGCAGTACTTC.

The chain uses TRBV13 and TRBJ2-5; TRBD1 is a possible D gene (5 bases). The V end lost 5 bases, the J end lost 7 bases, and 14 bases lay between the germline ends. The CDR3 is made up of 13 amino acids. Per the germline V gene, CDR1 is PRHDT and CDR2 is FYEKMQ (reference sequence). The CDR3 region is CASSEAGFGTQYF. CDR3 bases: TGTGCCAGCAGCGAGGCAGGGTTCGGGACCCAGTACTTC.

Many counts were recorded for this clonotype. The V gene is TRBV9, the J gene TRBJ2-3; D gene uncertain. There are 15 residues in the CDR3. Germline V CDR1 and CDR2: SGDLS, YYNGEE. V was cut by 3 bases and J by 1 base, with 12 bases left in between. CDR3 amino acids: CASSAAGGGTDTQYF. The CDR3 DNA reads TGTGCCAGCAGCGCCGCCGGTGGTGGCACAGATACGCAGTATTTT.

This clonotype came up many times. The chain employs TRBV19 and TRBJ2-1, with D hard to call. Germline values: CDR1 LNHDA, CDR2 SQIVND (reference sequence). The CDR3 is 13 residues long. Trimming stripped 3 bases from V and 8 bases from J, with 11 bases between. CDR3 amino acids: CASSIVGRDEQFF. CDR3 nucleotides: TGTGCCAGTAGTATTGTGGGTAGAGATGAGCAGTTCTTC. The whole variable domain, filled in from reference TRBV19 and TRBJ2-1, reads DGGITQSPKYLFRKEGQNVTLSCEQNLNHDAMYWYRQDPGQGLRLIYYSQIVNDFQKGDIAEGYSVSREKKESFPLTVTSAQKNPTAFYLCASSIVGRDEQFFGPGTRLTVL.

The chain carries TRBV28 and TRBJ2-7; unclear D gene. The germline CDR1 and CDR2 sequences are MDHEN and SYDVKM. The V end lost 3 bases, the J end lost 5 bases, and 11 bases lay between the germline ends. The CDR3 is 13 residues long. CDR3 loop: CASSLDGTHEQYF. CDR3 coding DNA: TGTGCCAGCAGTTTGGACGGCACCCACGAGCAGTACTTC.

This clonotype was counted ten times or more. This chain's CDR3 is CASSQVPNVEQYF. For the CDR3, the DNA is TGCGCCAGCAGCCAAGTTCCCAATGTGGAGCAGTACTTC. The V gene is TRBV4-1, the J gene TRBJ2-7; D is ambiguous. This CDR3 has 13 residues. Germline V CDR1 and CDR2: MGHRA, YSYEKL. The V gene lost 1 base and the J gene lost 7 bases, with 11 bases spanning the gap.

This clonotype was counted many times. V is TRBV4-1 and J is TRBJ2-7; 7 bases align to TRBD1. Per germline, CDR1 MGHRA and CDR2 YSYEKL. V lost 0 bases, J lost 1 base, and 3 bases stayed unmatched. This CDR3 is built from 15 residues. DNA of the CDR3: TGCGCCAGCAGCCAAGAGACAGGGCGATCCTACGAGCAGTACTTC. Translation gives CASSQETGRSYEQYF.

This clonotype was picked up many times. The rearrangement joins TRBV12-3 or TRBV12-4 to TRBJ2-1; possibly TRBD2 for D (5 bases). V lost 5 bases, J lost 4 bases, and 15 bases lay in between. The CDR3 runs 15 residues. CDR3 amino acids: CASSPWESPYNEQFF. CDR3 bases: TGTGCCAGCAGTCCGTGGGAGAGCCCATACAATGAGCAGTTCTTC.

In this sample, this clonotype turned up many times. CDR3 DNA sequence: TGCGCCAGCAGCCAAGATCAACAGGCCCTTATGGAGACCCAGTACTTC. Translation gives CASSQDQQALMETQYF. The genes are TRBV4-1 and TRBJ2-5; D might be TRBD1 (5 bases). Germline lookup yields CDR1 MGHRA and CDR2 YSYEKL. The V end was cut by 0 bases, the J end by 5 bases, with 16 bases between. This CDR3 is built from 16 residues.

At least ten counts were recorded for this clonotype. The V gene is TRBV12-3 or TRBV12-4, the J gene TRBJ2-7; 12 bases map to TRBD1. V was clipped by 6 bases and J by 7 bases; unmatched bases: 7. The CDR3 is 14 amino acids. CDR3 sequence (DNA): TGTGCCAGCAGAACCGGGACAGGGGGCGAGGAGCAGTACTTC. Amino acids: CASRTGTGGEEQYF.

Remarks on this clonotype: A read error may explain this, as a much larger clone is one base away. The genes are TRBV11-2 and TRBJ2-3; no firm D call. V was clipped by 1 base and J by 3 bases, with 11 bases between them. The CDR3 extends over 15 amino acids. Germline CDR1 SGHAT, CDR2 FQNNGV. CDR3 region: CASSLAWGRTDTQYF. CDR3 nucleotide sequence: TGTGCCAGCAGCTTAGCGTGGGGAAGGACAGATACGCAGTATTTT.

A note on this clonotype: This may stem from a read error, because a much larger clone lies one nucleotide away. V gene TRBV7-7 combines with J gene TRBJ2-7, with D unclear. This CDR3 has 13 amino acids. Germline lookup yields CDR1 SSHAT and CDR2 FNYEAQ (reference sequence). As DNA, the CDR3 is TGTGCTAGCAGCTTATTTTCCGGGCACGAGCAGCACTTC. This codes for CASSLFSGHEQHF. The variable domain in full, with the rest retrieved from reference TRBV7-7 and TRBJ2-7, is GAGVSQSPRYKVTKRGQDVTLRCDPISSHATLYWYQQALGQGPEFLTYFNYEAQPDKSGLPSDRFSAERPEGSISTLTIQRTEQRDSAMYRCASSLFSGHEQHFGPGTRLTVT.

This clonotype was seen ten or more times. V gene TRBV4-3 combines with J gene TRBJ1-1; no firm D call. Trimming took off 0 bases at V and 1 base at J, with 15 bases between the two ends. CDR1 LGHNA and CDR2 YSLEER come from the germline V gene. CDR3 size: 17 residues. CDR3 loop: CASSQDGPAVSNTEAFF. The CDR3 DNA follows: TGCGCCAGCAGCCAAGATGGGCCAGCGGTTTCGAACACTGAAGCTTTCTTT.

This clonotype was counted only a few times. A much larger clone lies a single base off, so this may be a read error. The chain recombines TRBV7-9 with TRBJ2-5; the D is unclear. This CDR3 comprises 14 residues. CDR1 is SEHNR and CDR2 is FQNEAQ in the germline V gene (reference sequence). In nucleotides, the CDR3 is TGTGCCGGCAGCTTAGAAGGATACCAAGAGACCCAGTACTTC. It yields the protein CAGSLEGYQETQYF. Based on the CDR3 plus reference TRBV7-9 and TRBJ2-5, the full variable domain is DTGVSQNPRHKITKRGQNVTFRCDPISEHNRLYWYRQTLGQGPEFLTYFQNEAQLEKSRLLSDRFSAERPKGSFSTLEIQRTEQGDSAMYLCAGSLEGYQETQYFGPGTRLLVL.

This chain connects TRBV5-4 to TRBJ2-3; D is perhaps TRBD2 (6 bases). The CDR3 is 14 residues long. Germline values: CDR1 SGHNT, CDR2 YYREEE (reference sequence). V lost 6 bases and J 4 bases, leaving 15 bases between the germline ends. CDR3 protein: CASNLGGSPDTQYF. The CDR3, as DNA: TGTGCCAGCAATTTGGGGGGTTCCCCAGATACGCAGTATTTT.

This clonotype was detected many times. The rearrangement joins TRBV25-1 to TRBJ2-7, with D perhaps given as TRBD1 or TRBD2 (5 bases each). Germline V gives CDR1 MGHDK, CDR2 SYGVNS. The ends were cut back, 1 base at V and 5 bases at J, with 18 bases in the middle. The CDR3 has 16 residues. CDR3 sequence reads: CASSEFPGTLENEQYF. DNA for the CDR3: TGTGCCAGCAGTGAATTTCCCGGGACCCTGGAGAACGAGCAGTACTTC.

In this sample, this clonotype turned up a few times. Here the CDR3 reads CATSESGNTGELFF. CDR3 sequence (DNA): TGTGCCACCAGTGAGTCAGGGAACACCGGGGAGCTGTTTTTT. The chain is built from TRBV24-1 and TRBJ2-2; D not certain. V dropped 4 bases and J dropped 1 base, with 6 bases sitting between them. Germline V gene sequence: CDR1 KGHDR, CDR2 SFDVKD. The CDR3 spans 14 residues.

As regards this clonotype: A much bigger clone sits one base away, suggesting this may be a read error. This chain connects TRBV3-1 to TRBJ2-5; TRBD1 aligns across 9 bases. This CDR3 contains 14 residues. Germline CDR1 reads LGHDT; CDR2 reads YNNKEL (reference sequence). The DNA of the CDR3 is TGTGCCAACAGCCGGGGACAGGGCCGAGAGACCCAGTACTTC. It is translated as CANSRGQGRETQYF.

There are many counts of this clonotype. This chain uses TRBV28 with TRBJ1-4; 7 bases line up with TRBD1. The CDR3 length is 15 residues. Germline V gene data show CDR1 as MDHEN and CDR2 as SYDVKM. Germline trimming cut 6 bases from V and 4 bases from J; bases unmatched to any gene: 8. CDR3 DNA sequence: TGTGCCAGCAGGATTACGGGACAGCGTAATGAAAAACTGTTTTTT. This sequence encodes CASRITGQRNEKLFF.

In its sample, this clonotype was seen many times. The chain has TRBV5-5 and TRBJ1-1; D is possibly TRBD1 (5 bases). The CDR3 spans 14 residues. Germline V gives CDR1 SGHKS, CDR2 YYEKEE (reference sequence). V dropped 2 bases and J dropped 6 bases, with 14 bases sitting between them. CDR3: CASSFLTGPSEAFF. The CDR3 DNA is TGTGCCAGCAGCTTTTTGACGGGGCCGTCTGAAGCTTTCTTT.